The 26 T cell receptor beta chains below were found in one sample sequenced in a study of T cell responses to AZD1222 COVID-19 vaccine. Sequencing used immunoSEQ multiplex PCR; TCRdb keeps in-frame clones, though not all of them. The table has tens of thousands of clones, about 85% seen once. The sequencing here drew on peripheral blood, taken 28 days after the second AZD1222 dose. These receptors all come from an adult who received the AZD1222 COVID-19 vaccine.

This clone occurred a few times. V is TRBV11-2 and J is TRBJ2-7, with D tentatively TRBD1 or TRBD2 (5 bases each). The CDR3 runs 14 residues. The V gene lost 0 bases and the J gene lost 9 bases, with 15 bases spanning the gap. CDR1 and CDR2 (germline): SGHAT, FQNNGV. The CDR3 DNA follows: TGTGCCAGCAGCTTAGATGTAACTAGGGGTGTGCAGTACTTC. It codes for CASSLDVTRGVQYF.

This chain links TRBV7-8 with TRBJ1-2; TRBD1 aligns across 7 bases. The CDR3 length is 15 residues. Trimming removed 1 base from V and 3 bases from J; junction bases left unmatched: 5. Germline-derived CDR1 and CDR2 are SGHVS and FQNEAQ. The CDR3 loop reads CASSLGLGTDYGYTF. CDR3 in DNA: TGTGCCAGCAGCTTAGGACTCGGGACAGACTATGGCTACACCTTC.

This clone came up once. In DNA, the CDR3 is TGTGCCACCTCATCAGGAGCGGGAAACACCATATATTTT. Amino acids: CATSSGAGNTIYF. The J gene is TRBJ1-3, the V gene TRBV6-6, with D uncertain. This CDR3 is built from 13 residues. Germline V CDR1 and CDR2: MNHNY, SVGAGI (reference sequence). Trimming pared 10 bases from V and 4 bases from J, leaving 14 bases between.

The chain is built from TRBV6-5 and TRBJ2-5, with no clear D. This CDR3 contains 13 residues. Per germline, CDR1 MNHEY and CDR2 SVGAGI. Trimming shortened V by 3 bases and J by 2 bases, and 7 bases separated the two germline ends. This CDR3 is CASSYPGQETQYF. The CDR3 nucleotides read TGTGCCAGCAGTTATCCGGGTCAAGAGACCCAGTACTTC.

The V and J genes are TRBV7-3 and TRBJ2-7, with D possibly being TRBD2 (7 bases). The CDR3 loop spans 15 amino acids. From germline, CDR1 is SGHTA and CDR2 FQGTGA. Deletions cut 4 bases from V and 3 bases from J, with 16 bases between. The CDR3 spells CASSSSRGAFYEQYF. The CDR3, as DNA: TGTGCCAGCAGCTCCAGTCGGGGGGCTTTCTACGAGCAGTACTTC.

This sequence joins TRBV24-1 and TRBJ2-3; TRBD2 aligns across 14 bases. V dropped 5 bases and J dropped 2; count of bases not matched to a gene: 14. Germline V gene lookup returns CDR1 KGHDR and CDR2 SFDVKD. This CDR3 has 20 amino acids. The CDR3 DNA reads as TGTGCCACCAGTGGGGGGGGACTAGCGGGAGCCGGAGGTAACACAGATACGCAGTATTTT. The encoded protein is CATSGGGLAGAGGNTDTQYF.

This clone was detected only once. CDR3 coding DNA: TGTGCCAGCGGAGGGAACGGGATTGAGCAGTTCTTC. Protein sequence: CASGGNGIEQFF. This chain connects TRBV27 to TRBJ2-1; possible D gene TRBD2, 6 bases. V gave up 8 bases and J gave up 9 bases, with 14 bases separating them. CDR1 and CDR2 (germline): MNHEY, SMNVEV (reference sequence). The CDR3 consists of 12 residues.

This chain links TRBV29-1 with TRBJ2-1, with D unclear. CDR3 length: 12 residues. CDR1 and CDR2 from the germline V gene are SQVTM and ANQGSEA. Trimming shortened V by 3 bases and J by 4 bases, and 7 bases separated the two germline ends. CDR3 residues: CSVDGRYNEQFF. Here the CDR3 DNA reads TGCAGCGTTGATGGACGATACAATGAGCAGTTCTTC.

The chain has TRBV29-1 and TRBJ2-1; TRBD1 might be the D (5 bases). CDR1 is SQVTM and CDR2 is ANQGSEA in the germline V gene. Between the trimmed V and J ends, which lost 2 bases and 7 bases, there was a span of 18 bases. The CDR3 contains 15 residues. The CDR3 sequence is CSVEPQGAELNEQFF. The CDR3 DNA sequence: TGCAGCGTTGAACCCCAGGGCGCCGAACTGAATGAGCAGTTCTTC.

This chain connects TRBV19 to TRBJ1-5, with D possibly being TRBD1 (6 bases). This CDR3 is built from 14 residues. CDR1 LNHDA and CDR2 SQIVND come from the germline V gene (reference sequence). V lost 6 bases and J 4 bases, leaving 13 bases between the germline ends. This chain's CDR3 is CASRGTILNQPQHF. DNA of the CDR3: TGTGCCAGTAGAGGGACAATCCTTAATCAGCCCCAGCATTTT.

The chain recombines TRBV3-1 (or the pseudogene TRBV3-2) with TRBJ1-2; D possibly corresponds to TRBD1 (6 bases). Trimming cost V 5 bases and J 2 bases, with 18 bases left between them. In germline, CDR1 is LGHDT, CDR2 YNNKEL (reference sequence). CDR3 length: 16 residues. The CDR3 DNA reads as TGTGCCAGCAGCAATGGGTTGGGGGCCCTAAACTATGGCTACACCTTC. It translates to CASSNGLGALNYGYTF.

V gene TRBV6-1 combines with J gene TRBJ2-1; 9 bases agree with TRBD2. V gave up 1 base and J gave up 6 bases; unmatched junction bases: 4. The CDR3 consists of 15 residues. Germline lookup yields CDR1 MNHNS and CDR2 SASEGT. CDR3 coding DNA: TGTGCCAGCAGTGAAGGCGTAGCGGGGGTCAATGAGCAGTTCTTC. It yields the protein CASSEGVAGVNEQFF.

This rearrangement joins TRBV5-4 to TRBJ2-7; no clear D gene. The CDR3 covers 14 residues. The germline V gene has CDR1 SGHNT and CDR2 YYREEE (reference sequence). The V gene lost 0 bases and the J gene lost 0 bases, with 7 bases spanning the gap. CDR3 amino acids: CASSLGPSSYEQYF. The CDR3 DNA reads as TGTGCCAGCAGCTTGGGACCCTCCTCCTACGAGCAGTACTTC. The whole variable domain, remainder taken from reference TRBV5-4 and TRBJ2-7, is ETGVTQSPTHLIKTRGQQVTLRCSSQSGHNTVSWYQQALGQGPQFIFQYYREEENGRGNFPPRFSGLQFPNYSSELNVNALELDDSALYLCASSLGPSSYEQYFGPGTRLTVT.

A single count supports this clone. The chain recombines TRBV27 with TRBJ2-5; D may correspond to TRBD1 or TRBD2 (5 bases each). Trimming removed 6 bases at V and 5 bases at J, with 7 bases between. Germline V gene data show CDR1 as MNHEY and CDR2 as SMNVEV (reference sequence). The CDR3 is 11 residues long. The CDR3 protein is CASRGVETQYF. The CDR3 DNA reads TGTGCCAGCAGGGGGGTGGAGACCCAGTACTTC.

This clone appeared a single time. The chain recombines TRBV5-4 with TRBJ2-7; D could derive from TRBD1 or TRBD2 (6 bases each). Germline CDR1 SGHNT, CDR2 YYREEE (reference sequence). This CDR3 is 12 amino acids long. The V end was cut by 2 bases, the J end by 6 bases, with 9 bases between. CDR3: CASSLRGREQYF. DNA of the CDR3: TGTGCCAGCAGCTTACGGGGGCGCGAGCAGTACTTC.

The CDR3 sequence is CASSPTGDQPQHF. CDR3 DNA sequence: TGTGCCAGCAGCCCGACAGGGGATCAGCCCCAGCATTTT. J is TRBJ1-5 and V is TRBV11-2, with 8 bases matching TRBD1. The trim removed 5 bases at V and 5 bases at J, leaving 2 bases unmatched. Germline loops: CDR1 SGHAT, CDR2 FQNNGV. This CDR3 spans 13 amino acids.

The V and J genes are TRBV24-1 and TRBJ2-1; D may be TRBD2 (6 bases). Trimming cost V 4 bases and J 9 bases, with 15 bases left between them. The V gene's germline CDR1 is KGHDR and CDR2 SFDVKD. There are 14 residues in the CDR3. The CDR3 DNA is TGTGCCACCAGTGACCCTCGACTAGTAAGTGAGCAGTTCTTC. The encoded protein is CATSDPRLVSEQFF.

The V and J genes are TRBV2 and TRBJ1-4; 8 nucleotides align to TRBD1. V trimming: 2 bases; J trimming: 9 bases; junction bases outside the gene matches: 8. The CDR3 sequence is 15 residues long. The germline CDR1 and CDR2 sequences are SNHLY and FYNNEI. CDR3 coding DNA: TGTGCCAGCAGTGAATCCCTGACAGGGGTGAAAAAACTGTTTTTT. Protein product: CASSESLTGVKKLFF.

V and J are TRBV4-1 and TRBJ1-5; weak D call: TRBD1 (6 bases). CDR3 length: 15 amino acids. V lost 1 base, J lost 5 bases, and 12 bases lay in between. Germline V CDR1 and CDR2: MGHRA, YSYEKL. This CDR3 is CASSQVSGADQPQHF. The CDR3 DNA reads TGCGCCAGCAGCCAAGTTTCGGGGGCGGATCAGCCCCAGCATTTT.

This clone occurred a few times. The rearrangement uses TRBV16 and TRBJ2-1, with 10 bases that match TRBD2. Per the germline V gene, CDR1 is KGHSY and CDR2 is FQNENV. The trim removed 3 bases at V and 8 bases at J, leaving 7 bases unmatched. The CDR3 length is 15 residues. The CDR3 nucleotides are TGTGCCAGCAGCCATATTAGCGGGAGGACTGATGAGCAGTTCTTC. This sequence encodes CASSHISGRTDEQFF. The complete variable domain, with remaining parts taken from reference TRBV16 and TRBJ2-1, reads GEEVAQTPKHLVRGEGQKAKLYCAPIKGHSYVFWYQQVLKNEFKFLISFQNENVFDETGMPKERFSAKCLPNSPCSLEIQATKLEDSAVYFCASSHISGRTDEQFFGPGTRLTVL.

The table lists this clone with a count of one. The genes are TRBV5-1 and TRBJ1-6, with a tentative D call TRBD1 (6 bases). This CDR3 spans 14 amino acids. From germline, CDR1 is SGHRS and CDR2 YFSETQ. Deletions cut 4 bases from V and 10 bases from J, with 15 bases between. The CDR3 nucleotides read TGCGCCAGCAGCGACGGACAGATTGTGTCACCCCTCCACTTT. It encodes CASSDGQIVSPLHF.

The chain is built from TRBV29-1 and TRBJ2-2; 8 nucleotides agree with TRBD1. Germline CDR1 and CDR2: SQVTM and ANQGSEA. J was trimmed by 8 bases and V by 7 bases; bases with no gene match: 12. The CDR3 contains 14 residues. The CDR3 region is CSAWGTGHSGELFF. CDR3 nucleotide sequence: TGCAGCGCTTGGGGGACAGGACATTCAGGGGAGCTGTTTTTT.

The CDR3 nucleotides are TGTGCCAGCAGTTACGGGACAGGGATCGGGGATACGCAGTATTTT. Translating gives CASSYGTGIGDTQYF. V is TRBV6-5 and J is TRBJ2-3; 9 bases agree with TRBD1. This CDR3 comprises 15 residues. Trimming at V came to 2 bases and at J to 6 bases, leaving 6 bases not matched to a gene. From germline, CDR1 is MNHEY and CDR2 SVGAGI.

The rearrangement uses TRBV30 and TRBJ2-7; 7 bases are shared with TRBD1. Germline lookup yields CDR1 GTSNPN and CDR2 SVGIG (reference sequence). The J segment lost 4 bases and the V segment lost 5 bases, leaving 5 bases of the junction unmatched. The CDR3 is 12 residues long. This CDR3 is CAWDRDGYEQYF. The CDR3, as DNA: TGTGCCTGGGACAGGGATGGATACGAGCAGTACTTC.

The rearrangement uses TRBV9 and TRBJ1-1; tentative D call: TRBD1 (5 bases). The CDR3 is made up of 16 amino acids. Deletions cut 0 bases from V and 1 base from J, with 13 bases between. Germline V gene data show CDR1 as SGDLS and CDR2 as YYNGEE. The CDR3 bases are TGTGCCAGCAGCGTAGGAGCCCTCGGGGGGAACACTGAAGCTTTCTTT. Protein sequence: CASSVGALGGNTEAFF.

V is TRBV4-1 and J is TRBJ1-2, with a weak D call TRBD1 (6 bases). Germline CDR1 reads MGHRA; CDR2 reads YSYEKL. V was shortened by 3 bases and J by 0 bases, with 14 bases between the two germline ends. The length of the CDR3 is 16 residues. The CDR3 bases are TGCGCCAGCAGCCACTTTGCCAGGGGACCTAACTATGGCTACACCTTC. This encodes CASSHFARGPNYGYTF.